Following are 32 T cell receptor beta chains from one sample sequenced in a study of shared clonotypes between healthy human individuals. TCRdb's copy holds only in-frame clones and misses some; the assay was immunoSEQ multiplex PCR. The table shows some 2,000,000 clones, with approximately 95% occurring only once. Sequencing was performed on naive CD4+ T cells sorted from blood. The sample's subset: CD45RA+ positively selected. The receptors derive from a young man in good health.

This chain links TRBV28 with TRBJ1-3, with D perhaps TRBD1 (6 bases). The CDR3 totals 19 residues. CDR1 is MDHEN, CDR2 SYDVKM, per germline. Trimming cost V 8 bases and J 0 bases, with 26 bases left between them. Here the CDR3 reads CASRLVRGAGVYSGNTIYF. The CDR3 nucleotides are TGTGCCAGCCGCCTTGTGCGGGGGGCCGGGGTGTACTCTGGAAACACCATATATTTT.

This clone was picked up a small number of times. The rearrangement uses TRBV4-3 and TRBJ2-1, with 7 bases identical to TRBD1. Trimming cost V 1 base and J 11 bases; bases outside gene matches: 14. Germline assignment: CDR1 LGHNA and CDR2 YSLEER. This CDR3 comprises 16 residues. This CDR3 is CASSQVGTALGLKQFF. The CDR3 bases are TGCGCCAGCAGCCAAGTCGGGACAGCCCTTGGGCTAAAGCAGTTCTTC.

The CDR3 sequence is CASSYDPAYGYTF. The CDR3 DNA sequence: TGTGCCAGCAGTTACGACCCAGCATATGGCTACACCTTC. The V and J genes are TRBV6-5 and TRBJ1-2; D gene unclear. Trimming shortened V by 2 bases and J by 5 bases, and 9 bases separated the two germline ends. CDR1 and CDR2 (germline): MNHEY, SVGAGI. The CDR3 sequence is 13 residues long.

The chain is built from TRBV5-1 and TRBJ1-2, with 8 bases fitting TRBD1. The germline gives CDR1 SGHRS, CDR2 YFSETQ. CDR3 length: 16 residues. J was trimmed by 4 bases and V by 0 bases; bases with no gene match: 8. The CDR3 region is CASSLDAGGQVYGYTF. CDR3 sequence (DNA): TGCGCCAGCAGCTTGGACGCAGGGGGCCAGGTCTATGGCTACACCTTC.

V and J are TRBV4-2 and TRBJ2-1, with 8 bases lining up with TRBD1. With V trimmed by 4 bases and J by 6 bases, 8 bases remained unmatched. This CDR3 comprises 15 residues. From germline, CDR1 is LGHNA and CDR2 YNFKEQ. CDR3 residues: CASSLRQGWANEQFF. The CDR3 nucleotides are TGTGCCAGCAGCCTTCGACAGGGGTGGGCCAATGAGCAGTTCTTC.

V gene TRBV7-9 combines with J gene TRBJ1-1; possibly TRBD1 for D (5 bases). This CDR3 is 15 amino acids long. Germline V gene sequence: CDR1 SEHNR, CDR2 FQNEAQ (reference sequence). The ends were cut back, 1 base at V and 1 base at J, with 10 bases in the middle. In DNA form, the CDR3 reads TGTGCCAGCAGCTTAGTGCCACAGGAGAACACTGAAGCTTTCTTT. Its protein is CASSLVPQENTEAFF.

This chain links TRBV14 with TRBJ1-6; the D is unclear. The CDR3 runs to 14 residues. Germline-derived CDR1 and CDR2 are SGHDN and FVKESK. Deletions cut 3 bases from V and 7 bases from J, with 10 bases between. The CDR3 region is CASSQIRGNSPLHF. In DNA form, the CDR3 reads TGTGCCAGCAGCCAGATTAGAGGGAATTCACCCCTCCACTTT.

This chain joins TRBV30 and TRBJ2-2; 7 nucleotides align to TRBD2. With 3 bases clipped from V and 1 base from J, the junction kept 2 bases outside the gene matches. CDR1 is GTSNPN, CDR2 SVGIG, per germline (reference sequence). This CDR3 is built from 14 residues. DNA for the CDR3: TGTGCCTGGAGGCCGGGAGGGAACACCGGGGAGCTGTTTTTT. Translated: CAWRPGGNTGELFF.

V gene TRBV2 combines with J gene TRBJ1-4; unclear D gene. CDR1 and CDR2 (germline): SNHLY, FYNNEI. CDR3 length: 14 residues. Trimming shortened V by 3 bases and J by 0 bases, and 5 bases separated the two germline ends. CDR3 in amino acids: CASSDWTTNEKLFF. In DNA form, the CDR3 reads TGTGCCAGCAGTGATTGGACAACTAATGAAAAACTGTTTTTT.

The genes are TRBV7-2 and TRBJ1-1; TRBD1 matches at 8 bases. Germline assignment: CDR1 SGHTA and CDR2 FQGNSA. The J segment lost 3 bases and the V segment lost 5 bases, leaving 8 bases of the junction unmatched. The CDR3 runs 15 residues. The CDR3 DNA sequence: TGTGCCAGCAGCCCGCGACAGGGGAGGGACACTGAAGCTTTCTTT. Encoded protein: CASSPRQGRDTEAFF.

V gene TRBV5-1 combines with J gene TRBJ2-3, with D possibly being TRBD2 (5 bases). Germline V gives CDR1 SGHRS, CDR2 YFSETQ. Trimming removed 4 bases at V and 4 bases at J, with 22 bases between. The CDR3 is made up of 17 amino acids. The CDR3 protein is CASSQLGIASVADTQYF. The CDR3 DNA sequence: TGCGCCAGCAGCCAGTTAGGGATAGCGTCAGTAGCAGATACGCAGTATTTT.

This chain connects TRBV2 to TRBJ2-7; D is possibly TRBD2 (5 bases). V was trimmed by 7 bases and J by 3 bases, leaving 13 bases between them. The CDR3 extends over 13 amino acids. Germline V CDR1 and CDR2: SNHLY, FYNNEI. CDR3 loop: CASTALGSYEQYF. CDR3 bases: TGTGCCAGCACTGCTTTGGGGAGCTACGAGCAGTACTTC.

The chain links TRBV2 to TRBJ1-1; 7 bases agree with TRBD1. V was pared by 2 bases and J by 10 bases, with 10 bases of the junction left unmatched. This CDR3 has 14 amino acids. Germline CDR1 and CDR2: SNHLY and FYNNEI. The CDR3 reads CASSENPTGRGAFF. The DNA of the CDR3 is TGTGCCAGCAGTGAAAACCCGACAGGGCGCGGAGCTTTCTTT.

J is TRBJ1-3 and V is TRBV15; possible D gene TRBD1, 6 bases. The CDR3 consists of 16 residues. The germline V and J ends were trimmed by 0 bases and 4 bases, with 13 bases remaining between them. The germline CDR1 and CDR2 sequences are LNHNV and YYDKDF (reference sequence). The CDR3 sequence is CATSRDGGGPGNTIYF. In nucleotides, the CDR3 is TGTGCCACCAGCAGAGACGGTGGGGGGCCCGGAAACACCATATATTTT.

The gene calls are TRBV7-2 and TRBJ1-1; D gene uncertain. The CDR3 runs 13 residues. Germline V gene data show CDR1 as SGHTA and CDR2 as FQGNSA. V dropped 5 bases and J dropped 1 base, with 8 bases sitting between them. The CDR3 reads CASSPKRNTEAFF. Here the CDR3 DNA reads TGTGCCAGCAGCCCCAAGAGGAACACTGAAGCTTTCTTT.

V usage is TRBV7-2 and J usage is TRBJ2-2; D may be TRBD1 or TRBD2 (6 bases each). The CDR3 extends over 14 amino acids. Trimming took 3 bases from V and 7 from J, leaving 12 bases between them. Germline V gene data show CDR1 as SGHTA and CDR2 as FQGNSA. CDR3 protein: CASSFRGGGGELFF. DNA of the CDR3: TGTGCCAGCAGCTTCAGGGGAGGAGGCGGGGAGCTGTTTTTT.

This chain joins TRBV10-3 and TRBJ2-1; 12 nucleotides agree with TRBD2. Germline loops: CDR1 ENHRY, CDR2 SYGVKD. With 0 bases clipped from V and 5 bases from J, the junction kept 8 bases outside the gene matches. This CDR3 region has 18 residues. CDR3 protein: CAISESKGTSGFDNEQFF. CDR3 in DNA: TGTGCCATCAGTGAGTCGAAGGGGACTAGCGGGTTCGACAATGAGCAGTTCTTC.

The CDR3: CASRRGSSYEQYF. In nucleotides, the CDR3 is TGTGCCAGCAGAAGGGGGAGCTCCTACGAGCAGTACTTC. The chain joins TRBV28 to TRBJ2-7; maybe TRBD1 (6 bases). The V and J ends lost 6 bases and 0 bases respectively, with 9 bases between them. Germline CDR1 reads MDHEN; CDR2 reads SYDVKM. The CDR3 has 13 amino acids.

The chain recombines TRBV6-5 with TRBJ2-3; TRBD2 aligns across 9 bases. V lost 6 bases and J lost 3; bases outside the gene matches: 4. CDR1 MNHEY and CDR2 SVGAGI come from the germline V gene. The CDR3 spans 14 residues. The CDR3 spells CASRIAGATDTQYF. CDR3 DNA sequence: TGTGCCAGCAGGATAGCGGGAGCAACAGATACGCAGTATTTT.

The chain joins TRBV7-6 to TRBJ2-3; perhaps TRBD2 as D (6 bases). This CDR3 is built from 13 residues. The germline V and J ends were trimmed by 1 base and 8 bases, with 10 bases remaining between them. Germline V gives CDR1 SGHVS, CDR2 FNYEAQ. Written as DNA, the CDR3 is TGTGCCAGCAGCTTAGTTACGGAGGGTACGCAGTATTTT. As protein: CASSLVTEGTQYF.

CDR3 DNA: TGCGCCAGCAGCTTCGGGAGCGGGGGGCGTAACGAGCAGTACTTC. Its protein is CASSFGSGGRNEQYF. This rearrangement joins TRBV4-1 to TRBJ2-7, with 9 bases aligning to TRBD2. The CDR3 loop spans 15 amino acids. Unmatched junction bases numbered 10, after V lost 5 bases and J lost 5 bases. The germline CDR1 and CDR2 sequences are MGHRA and YSYEKL.

This chain links TRBV5-1 with TRBJ2-5; 10 bases line up with TRBD2. Germline values: CDR1 SGHRS, CDR2 YFSETQ. The CDR3 contains 16 residues. The junction had 7 bases not matched to a gene; V was cut back by 3 bases and J by 2 bases. As DNA, the CDR3 is TGCGCCAGCAGCTGGGGGACTAGCGCGGTTCAAGAGACCCAGTACTTC. Its translation is CASSWGTSAVQETQYF.

CDR3 DNA: TGTGCCTGGAGTGGTCTGGGGAATGAGCAGTTCTTC. Translating gives CAWSGLGNEQFF. The chain is built from TRBV30 and TRBJ2-1, with no clear D. The germline gives CDR1 GTSNPN, CDR2 SVGIG (reference sequence). The germline V and J ends were trimmed by 1 base and 7 bases, with 8 bases remaining between them. This CDR3 contains 12 residues. The entire variable domain, with the rest obtained from reference TRBV30 and TRBJ2-1, is as follows: SQTIHQWPATLVQPVGSPLSLECTVEGTSNPNLYWYRQAAGRGLQLLFYSVGIGQISSEVPQNLSASRPQDRQFILSSKKLLLSDSGFYLCAWSGLGNEQFFGPGTRLTVL.

The chain recombines TRBV28 with TRBJ1-2, with no clear D. V was clipped by 8 bases and J by 8 bases, with 12 bases between them. This CDR3 spans 11 amino acids. Germline values: CDR1 MDHEN, CDR2 SYDVKM. CDR3: CASDEPGGYTF. The CDR3 DNA reads TGTGCCAGCGACGAACCGGGGGGCTACACCTTC.

This rearrangement joins TRBV30 to TRBJ1-1; 7 bases align to TRBD1. After removal of 0 bases from V and 8 bases from J, the junction contained 3 bases not matched to a gene. Per the germline V gene, CDR1 is GTSNPN and CDR2 is SVGIG (reference sequence). The length of the CDR3 is 12 residues. CDR3 nucleotides: TGTGCCTGGAGTGTACGACAGGGAGAAGCTTTCTTT. Its translation is CAWSVRQGEAFF.

The chain is built from TRBV20-1 and TRBJ1-2, with D possibly TRBD1 on 6 matching bases. Germline V gene lookup returns CDR1 DFQATT and CDR2 SNEGSKA (reference sequence). The CDR3 consists of 11 residues. Trimming pared 6 bases from V and 6 bases from J, leaving 11 bases between. The CDR3 sequence is CSAPRDNGYTF. The CDR3 nucleotides are TGCAGTGCGCCCCGGGACAATGGCTACACCTTC.

This sequence joins TRBV6-4 and TRBJ1-1, with D perhaps TRBD1 (6 bases). The CDR3 runs 15 residues. The germline V gene encodes CDR1 MRHNA and CDR2 SNTAGT. V lost 8 bases, J lost 1 base, and 17 bases lay in between. CDR3 in amino acids: CASRQGFFPNTEAFF. CDR3 DNA sequence: TGTGCCAGCCGCCAGGGGTTTTTTCCGAACACTGAAGCTTTCTTT.

Turning to this clone: A single base separates this from a much larger clone, so it may be a read error. Additional DNA sequences in this sample encode the identical CDR3. The V call is TRBV5-1, the J call TRBJ2-3; D not resolved. The CDR3 extends over 11 amino acids. Trimming stripped 5 bases from V and 2 bases from J, with 3 bases between. Germline V CDR1 and CDR2: SGHRS, YFSETQ. CDR3: CASSFTDTQYF. DNA of the CDR3: TGCGCCAGCAGTTTCACAGATACGCAGTATTTT. The variable domain in full, completed from reference TRBV5-1 and TRBJ2-3, reads KAGVTQTPRYLIKTRGQQVTLSCSPISGHRSVSWYQQTPGQGLQFLFEYFSETQRNKGNFPGRFSGRQFSNSRSEMNVSTLELGDSALYLCASSFTDTQYFGPGTRLTVL.

CDR3 protein: CAVSNLAKNIQYF. In nucleotides, the CDR3 is TGTGCGGTTTCCAATCTAGCCAAAAACATTCAGTACTTC. The chain is built from TRBV30 and TRBJ2-4, with D unclear. The CDR3 is 13 residues long. Looked up from germline, CDR1 is GTSNPN and CDR2 is SVGIG (reference sequence).

The rearrangement uses TRBV18 and TRBJ2-2; 7 nucleotides agree with TRBD1. V was clipped by 2 bases and J by 0 bases; unmatched bases: 3. This CDR3 has 16 amino acids. CDR1 and CDR2 (germline): KGHSH, LQKENI. CDR3 region: CASSPVGTANTGELFF. The CDR3 DNA sequence: TGTGCCAGCTCACCAGTCGGGACAGCGAACACCGGGGAGCTGTTTTTT.

V is TRBV6-5 and J is TRBJ1-2; TRBD1 might be the D (5 bases). Deletions cut 0 bases from V and 8 bases from J, with 13 bases between. CDR1 and CDR2 from the germline V gene are MNHEY and SVGAGI. The CDR3 has 14 residues. The CDR3 region is CASSYSGGVNGYTF. The CDR3 DNA follows: TGTGCCAGCAGTTACTCGGGGGGGGTGAACGGCTACACCTTC.

Note on this clone: One end of the junction varies from germline; a read error may be responsible. The chain couples TRBV7-9 to TRBJ2-7; D tentatively fits TRBD1 or TRBD2 (7 bases each). CDR1 SEHNR and CDR2 FQNEAQ come from the germline V gene (reference sequence). The CDR3 is 11 residues long. In nucleotides, the CDR3 is TGTGCCAGCAGCGCAGCGGGACAGTCGAACTTC. This gives the protein CASSAAGQSNF.